The T cell receptor beta chain described here comes from a study of early T cells in non-severe SARS-CoV-2 infection. Study overall: Chains were not paired, and sequencing was done on bulk RNA from unsorted whole blood.

The V and J ends lost 6 bases and 4 bases respectively, with 10 bases between them. Germline CDR1 is MDHEN and CDR2 is SYDVKM. The CDR3 is 13 residues long. This clonotype was detected ten times or more. Its antigen is not known. Molecules of cDNA were individually given unique molecular identifiers that were attached to them. TCRdb fed the 5' RACE reads into MiXCR, producing one record per CDR3 protein. This sample has 70,000 to 75,000 distinct CDR3 sequences; 12% occur once, and the top ten carry about 4.2%. Study results and caveats: VDJdb-based annotation leaned toward anti-spike CD8 responses and missed private and CD4 specificities.

The receptor's source is an adult who was a healthcare worker with PCR-confirmed SARS-CoV-2 infection or an uninfected control (not recorded which). The material sequenced was whole blood. The genes are TRBV28 and TRBJ2-1; tentatively, D is TRBD1 or TRBD2 (5 bases each). The CDR3 spells CASSSGAYNEQFF. CDR3 bases: TGTGCCAGCAGCTCCGGGGCTTACAATGAGCAGTTCTTC.